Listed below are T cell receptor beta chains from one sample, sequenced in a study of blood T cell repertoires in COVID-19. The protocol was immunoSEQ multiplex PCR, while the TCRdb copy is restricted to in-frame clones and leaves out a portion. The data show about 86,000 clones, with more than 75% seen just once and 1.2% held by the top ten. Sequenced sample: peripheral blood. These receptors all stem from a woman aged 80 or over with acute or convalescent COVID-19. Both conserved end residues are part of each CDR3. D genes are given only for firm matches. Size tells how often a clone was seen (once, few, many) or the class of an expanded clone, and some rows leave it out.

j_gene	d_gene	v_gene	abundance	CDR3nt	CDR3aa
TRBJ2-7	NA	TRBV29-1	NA	TGCAGCGTGGGGGGACTCGGGTCCGAGCAGTACTTC	CSVGGLGSEQYF
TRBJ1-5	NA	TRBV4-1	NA	TGCGCCAGCAGCCAAGACTGGGGGGTCAATCAGCCCCAGCATTTT	CASSQDWGVNQPQHF
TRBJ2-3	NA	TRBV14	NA	TGTGCCAGCAGCCAAGAACTAGTGGTAGATACGCAGTATTTT	CASSQELVVDTQYF
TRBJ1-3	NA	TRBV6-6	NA	TGTGCCAGCAGTTGGGCCAGGGCTGGAAACACCATATATTTT	CASSWARAGNTIYF
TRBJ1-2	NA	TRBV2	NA	TGTGCCAGCAGTGAGAACAGTGGCTACACCTTC	CASSENSGYTF
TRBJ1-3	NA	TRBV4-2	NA	TGTGCCAGCCAGGGGTCAAATACTGGAAACACCATATATTTT	CASQGSNTGNTIYF
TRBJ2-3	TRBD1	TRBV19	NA	TGTGCCAGTAGCGTAGGGGACAGGGGGCCTGGGGGAGATACGCAGTATTTT	CASSVGDRGPGGDTQYF
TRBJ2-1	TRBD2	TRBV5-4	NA	TGTGCCAGCAGCTTGGCCAAGATGGCGGGAGGGCCTGGGGAGCAGTTCTTC	CASSLAKMAGGPGEQFF
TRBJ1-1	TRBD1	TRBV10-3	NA	TGTGCCATCAGTGAAAGCCTGACAGGGGGCACTGAAGCTTTCTTT	CAISESLTGGTEAFF
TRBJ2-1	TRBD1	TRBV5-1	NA	TGCGCCAGCAGCCAAGAAAACAGGGGAACGAAGCAGTTCTTC	CASSQENRGTKQFF
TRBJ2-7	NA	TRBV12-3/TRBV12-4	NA	TGTGCCAGCAGAACCACAGGGACCTACGAGCAGTACTTC	CASRTTGTYEQYF
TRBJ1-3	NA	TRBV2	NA	TGTGCCAGCAGCCCGGGAGGCCTCTCTGGAAACACCATATATTTT	CASSPGGLSGNTIYF
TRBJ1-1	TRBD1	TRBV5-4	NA	TGTGCCAGCAGCTCTCGGAAGACAGGGGGCAATATGAACACTGAAGCTTTCTTT	CASSSRKTGGNMNTEAFF
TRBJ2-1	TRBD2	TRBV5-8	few	TGTGCCAGCAGCTTGGTCCTAGCGGTAAGCTCCTACAATGAGCAGTTCTTC	CASSLVLAVSSYNEQFF
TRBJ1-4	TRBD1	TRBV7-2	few	TGTGCCAGCAGCATAGGACAGGGCGGTGAAAAACTGTTTTTT	CASSIGQGGEKLFF
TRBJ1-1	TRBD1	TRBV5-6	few	TGTGCCAGCAGCCTCCGAATTGGACAGGGCAGAGGGGACACTGAAGCTTTCTTT	CASSLRIGQGRGDTEAFF
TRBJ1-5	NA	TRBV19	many	TGTGCCAGTAAACAGGCGGCTTATAGCAATCAGCCCCAGCATTTT	CASKQAAYSNQPQHF
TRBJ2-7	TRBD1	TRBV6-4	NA	TGTGCCAGCAGTGACTCCAGATTGTCCGACAGGGGACTGTCCTCCTACGAGCAGTACTTC	CASSDSRLSDRGLSSYEQYF
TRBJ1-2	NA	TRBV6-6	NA	TGTGCCAGCAGCTCAAACACCGGGTCTATTATATATGGCTACACCTTC	CASSSNTGSIIYGYTF
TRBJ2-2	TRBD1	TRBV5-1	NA	TGCGCCAGCAGCTGGAACCCGGGACAGGGGGGTATAACCGGGGAGCTGTTTTTT	CASSWNPGQGGITGELFF
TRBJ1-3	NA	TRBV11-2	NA	TGTGCCAGCAGCTTAGATCCAGGGCGCTCTGGAAACACCATATATTTT	CASSLDPGRSGNTIYF
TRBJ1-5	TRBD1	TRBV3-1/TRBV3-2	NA	TGTGCCAGCAGCGCAGGGACAGGATTACTCAATCAGCCCCAGCATTTT	CASSAGTGLLNQPQHF
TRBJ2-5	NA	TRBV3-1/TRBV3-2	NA	TGTGCCAGCAGCCCTAGCATCCAACAAGAGACCCAGTACTTC	CASSPSIQQETQYF
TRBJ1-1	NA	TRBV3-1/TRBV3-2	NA	TGTGCCAGCAGCCAGATGGGAGGGATGAACACTGAAGCTTTCTTT	CASSQMGGMNTEAFF
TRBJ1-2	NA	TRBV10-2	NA	TGCGCCAGCAAGGGCCCGGGGGGTAACTATGGCTACACCTTC	CASKGPGGNYGYTF
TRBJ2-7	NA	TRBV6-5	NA	TGTGCCAGCAGTCTAGGGGGAAGCTACGAGCAGTACTTC	CASSLGGSYEQYF